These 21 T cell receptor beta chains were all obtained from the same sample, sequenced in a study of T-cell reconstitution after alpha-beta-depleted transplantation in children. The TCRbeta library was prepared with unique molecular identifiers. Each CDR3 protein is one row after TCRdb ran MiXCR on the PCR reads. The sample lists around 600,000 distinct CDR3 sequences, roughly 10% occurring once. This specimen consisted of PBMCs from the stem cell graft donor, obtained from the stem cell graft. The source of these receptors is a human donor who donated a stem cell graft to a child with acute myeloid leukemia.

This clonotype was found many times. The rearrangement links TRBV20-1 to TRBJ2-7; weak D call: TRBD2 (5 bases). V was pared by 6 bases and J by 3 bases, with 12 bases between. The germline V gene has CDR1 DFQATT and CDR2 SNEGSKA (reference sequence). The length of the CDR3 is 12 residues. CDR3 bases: TGCAGTGCCCACCCCAGCGGCTACGAGCAGTACTTC. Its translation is CSAHPSGYEQYF.

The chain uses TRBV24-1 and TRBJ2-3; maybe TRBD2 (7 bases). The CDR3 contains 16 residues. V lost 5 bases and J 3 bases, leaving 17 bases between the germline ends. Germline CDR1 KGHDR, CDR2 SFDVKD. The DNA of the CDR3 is TGTGCCACCAGTGGGGGGCGAGGGGGGGCGACAGATACGCAGTATTTT. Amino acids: CATSGGRGGATDTQYF.

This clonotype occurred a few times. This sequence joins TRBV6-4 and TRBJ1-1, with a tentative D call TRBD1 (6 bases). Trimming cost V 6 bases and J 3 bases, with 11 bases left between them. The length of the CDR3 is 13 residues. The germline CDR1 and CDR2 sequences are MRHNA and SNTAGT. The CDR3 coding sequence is TGTGCCAGCAGGAGGGGGGCGGACACTGAAGCTTTCTTT. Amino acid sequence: CASRRGADTEAFF.

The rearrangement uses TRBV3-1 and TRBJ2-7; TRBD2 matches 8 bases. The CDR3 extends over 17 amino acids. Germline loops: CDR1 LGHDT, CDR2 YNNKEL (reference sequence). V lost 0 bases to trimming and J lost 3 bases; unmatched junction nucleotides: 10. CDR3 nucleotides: TGTGCCAGCAGCCAAGATTCAAGGGTAGCGGGGTTCTACGAGCAGTACTTC. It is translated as CASSQDSRVAGFYEQYF.

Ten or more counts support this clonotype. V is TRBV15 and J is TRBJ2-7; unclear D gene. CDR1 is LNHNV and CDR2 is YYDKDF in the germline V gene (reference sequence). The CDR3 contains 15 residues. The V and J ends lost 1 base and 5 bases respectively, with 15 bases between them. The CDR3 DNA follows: TGTGCCACCAGCAGAGTAGGCAGGTACGTCCACGAGCAGTACTTC. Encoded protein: CATSRVGRYVHEQYF.

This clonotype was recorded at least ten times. The CDR3 DNA is TGCGCCAGCAGCCAAGATCGGGGGCCCAATTGGGAGCAGTTCTTC. Encoded protein: CASSQDRGPNWEQFF. This chain uses TRBV4-3 with TRBJ2-1; D tentatively reads TRBD1 or TRBD2 (6 bases each). Per the germline V gene, CDR1 is LGHNA and CDR2 is YSLEER. The CDR3 spans 15 residues. Trimming left V 0 bases short and J 10 bases short, with 16 bases between.

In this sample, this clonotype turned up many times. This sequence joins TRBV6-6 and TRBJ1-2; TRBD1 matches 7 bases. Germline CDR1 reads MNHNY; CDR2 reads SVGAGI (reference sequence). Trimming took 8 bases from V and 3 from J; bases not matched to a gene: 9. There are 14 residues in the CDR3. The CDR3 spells CASQSRGTDYGYTF. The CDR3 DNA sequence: TGTGCCAGCCAAAGTAGAGGGACAGACTATGGCTACACCTTC.

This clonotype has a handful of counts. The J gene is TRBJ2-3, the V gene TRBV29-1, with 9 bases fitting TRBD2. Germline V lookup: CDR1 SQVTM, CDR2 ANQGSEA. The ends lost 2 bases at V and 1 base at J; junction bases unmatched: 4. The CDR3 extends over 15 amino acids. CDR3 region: CSVESRLAGTDTQYF. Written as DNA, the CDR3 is TGCAGCGTTGAAAGTCGACTAGCGGGCACAGATACGCAGTATTTT.

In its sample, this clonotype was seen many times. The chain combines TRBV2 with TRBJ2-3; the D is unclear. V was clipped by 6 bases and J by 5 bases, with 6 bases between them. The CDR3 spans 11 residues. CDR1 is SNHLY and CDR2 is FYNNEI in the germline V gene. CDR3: CASRKVDTQYF. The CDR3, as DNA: TGTGCCAGCAGGAAGGTAGATACGCAGTATTTT.

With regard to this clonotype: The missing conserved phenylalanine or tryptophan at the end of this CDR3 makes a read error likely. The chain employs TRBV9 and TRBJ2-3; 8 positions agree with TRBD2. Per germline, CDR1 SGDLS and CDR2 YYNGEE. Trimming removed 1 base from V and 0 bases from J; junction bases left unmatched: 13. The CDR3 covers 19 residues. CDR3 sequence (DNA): TGTGCCAGCAGCGTACCAGACTATGGACTAGCTTCTAGCACAGATACGCAGTATATT. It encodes CASSVPDYGLASSTDTQYI.

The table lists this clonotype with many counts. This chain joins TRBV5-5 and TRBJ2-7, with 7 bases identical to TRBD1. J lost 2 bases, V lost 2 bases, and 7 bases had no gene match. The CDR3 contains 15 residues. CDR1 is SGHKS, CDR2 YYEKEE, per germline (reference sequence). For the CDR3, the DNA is TGTGCCAGCAGCTTCCGGACAGGATTCACCTACGAGCAGTACTTC. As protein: CASSFRTGFTYEQYF.

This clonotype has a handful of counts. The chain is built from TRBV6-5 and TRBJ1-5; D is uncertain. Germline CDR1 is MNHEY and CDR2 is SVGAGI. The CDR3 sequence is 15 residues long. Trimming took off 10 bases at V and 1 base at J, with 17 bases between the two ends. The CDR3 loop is CATSILGLSNQPQHF. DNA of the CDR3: TGTGCCACCTCGATACTGGGTTTAAGCAATCAGCCCCAGCATTTT.

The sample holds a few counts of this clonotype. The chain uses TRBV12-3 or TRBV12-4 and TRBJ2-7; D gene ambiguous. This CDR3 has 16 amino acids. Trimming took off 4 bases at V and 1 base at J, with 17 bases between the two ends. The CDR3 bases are TGTGCCAGCAGTTATAACCCCTCGGAGCCATCCTACGAGCAGTACTTC. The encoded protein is CASSYNPSEPSYEQYF.

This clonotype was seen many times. In DNA, the CDR3 is TGCAGTGCATACAGGGGCGCGGGTGAAAAACTGTTTTTT. This codes for CSAYRGAGEKLFF. The V gene is TRBV20-1, the J gene TRBJ1-4; TRBD1 matches at 7 bases. The CDR3 covers 13 residues. Germline CDR1 reads DFQATT; CDR2 reads SNEGSKA (reference sequence). V shed 6 bases, J shed 7 bases, and the junction held 8 bases outside the gene matches.

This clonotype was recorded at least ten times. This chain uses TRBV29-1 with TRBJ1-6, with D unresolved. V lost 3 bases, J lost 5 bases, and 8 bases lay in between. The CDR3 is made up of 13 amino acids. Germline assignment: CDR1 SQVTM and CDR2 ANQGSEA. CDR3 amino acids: CSVDTGNNSPLHF. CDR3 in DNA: TGCAGCGTTGATACCGGGAATAATTCACCCCTCCACTTT.

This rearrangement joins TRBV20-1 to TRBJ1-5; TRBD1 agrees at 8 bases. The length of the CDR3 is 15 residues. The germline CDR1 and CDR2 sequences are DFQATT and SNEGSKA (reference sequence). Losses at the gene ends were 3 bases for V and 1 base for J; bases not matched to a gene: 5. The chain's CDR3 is CSASGAGGSNQPQHF. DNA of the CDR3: TGCAGTGCTAGCGGGGCAGGGGGCAGCAATCAGCCCCAGCATTTT.

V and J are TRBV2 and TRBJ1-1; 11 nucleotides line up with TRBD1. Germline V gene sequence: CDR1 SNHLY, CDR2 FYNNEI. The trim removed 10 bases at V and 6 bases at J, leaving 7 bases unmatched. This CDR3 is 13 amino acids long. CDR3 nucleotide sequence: TGTGCCACTCTCCGGGACAGGGGGGCTGAAGCTTTCTTT. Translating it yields CATLRDRGAEAFF. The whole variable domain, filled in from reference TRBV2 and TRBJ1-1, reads EPEVTQTPSHQVTQMGQEVILRCVPISNHLYFYWYRQILGQKVEFLVSFYNNEISEKSEIFDDQFSVERPDGSNFTLKIRSTKLEDSAMYFCATLRDRGAEAFFGQGTRLTVV.

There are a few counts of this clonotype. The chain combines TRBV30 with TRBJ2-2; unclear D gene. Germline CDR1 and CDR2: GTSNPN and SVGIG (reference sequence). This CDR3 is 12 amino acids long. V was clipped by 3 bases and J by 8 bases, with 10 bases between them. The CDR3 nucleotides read TGTGCCTGGAGCGTCACTATGGGGGAGCTGTTTTTT. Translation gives CAWSVTMGELFF.

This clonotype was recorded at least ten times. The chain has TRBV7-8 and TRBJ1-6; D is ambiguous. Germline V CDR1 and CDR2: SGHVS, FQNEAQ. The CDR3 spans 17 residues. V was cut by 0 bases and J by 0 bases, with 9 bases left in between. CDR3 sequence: CASSLASGSSYNSPLHF. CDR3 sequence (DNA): TGTGCCAGCAGCTTAGCTTCGGGGAGCTCCTATAATTCACCCCTCCACTTT. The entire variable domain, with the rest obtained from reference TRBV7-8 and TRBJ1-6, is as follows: GAGVSQSPRYKVAKRGQDVALRCDPISGHVSLFWYQQALGQGPEFLTYFQNEAQLDKSGLPSDRFFAERPEGSVSTLKIQRTQQEDSAVYLCASSLASGSSYNSPLHFGNGTRLTVT.

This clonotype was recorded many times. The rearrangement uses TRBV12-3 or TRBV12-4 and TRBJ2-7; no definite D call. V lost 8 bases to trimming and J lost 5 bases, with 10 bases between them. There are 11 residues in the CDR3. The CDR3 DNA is TGTGCCAGCTGTCAAGCCCACGAGCAGTACTTC. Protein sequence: CASCQAHEQYF.

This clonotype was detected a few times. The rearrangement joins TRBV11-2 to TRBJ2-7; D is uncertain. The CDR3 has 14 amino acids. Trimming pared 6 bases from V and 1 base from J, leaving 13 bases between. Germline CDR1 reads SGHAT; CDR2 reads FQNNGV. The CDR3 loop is CASRLSPGSYEQYF. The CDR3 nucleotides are TGTGCCAGCAGGCTTAGCCCCGGGTCCTACGAGCAGTACTTC. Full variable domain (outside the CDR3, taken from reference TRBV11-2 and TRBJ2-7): EAGVAQSPRYKIIEKRQSVAFWCNPISGHATLYWYQQILGQGPKLLIQFQNNGVVDDSQLPKDRFSAERLKGVDSTLKIQPAKLEDSAVYLCASRLSPGSYEQYFGPGTRLTVT.